This T cell receptor beta chain emerged from a study of radiotherapy plus CTLA-4 blockade in lung cancer. Treatment of patients with chemo-refractory metastatic non-small-cell lung cancer consisted of focal radiation plus CTLA-4 blockade with ipilimumab. Study results and limitations: Among reported predictors of response, early blood T cell clone dynamics with interferon-beta performed best. Clones derived from tumor TCRs expanded in blood after radiotherapy plus ipilimumab.

TCRdb keeps only in-frame clones here, not all; method: immunoSEQ multiplex PCR. Of tens of thousands of clones in the sample, about 85% were seen once. CDR3 size: 16 residues. Germline loops: CDR1 SGHRS, CDR2 YFSETQ. With V trimmed by 4 bases and J by 0 bases, 7 bases remained unmatched. Note on this clone: What it binds is unknown.

Material: peripheral blood, obtained from a patient treated with radiotherapy plus ipilimumab. The sequence was collected from a human donor with non-small cell lung cancer who had a complete response to radiotherapy plus ipilimumab. J is TRBJ1-2 and V is TRBV5-1; 9 nucleotides agree with TRBD1. The CDR3 DNA is TGCGCCAGCAGCCTAGGACAGGGGCCTACTAACTATGGCTACACCTTC. Protein product: CASSLGQGPTNYGYTF.